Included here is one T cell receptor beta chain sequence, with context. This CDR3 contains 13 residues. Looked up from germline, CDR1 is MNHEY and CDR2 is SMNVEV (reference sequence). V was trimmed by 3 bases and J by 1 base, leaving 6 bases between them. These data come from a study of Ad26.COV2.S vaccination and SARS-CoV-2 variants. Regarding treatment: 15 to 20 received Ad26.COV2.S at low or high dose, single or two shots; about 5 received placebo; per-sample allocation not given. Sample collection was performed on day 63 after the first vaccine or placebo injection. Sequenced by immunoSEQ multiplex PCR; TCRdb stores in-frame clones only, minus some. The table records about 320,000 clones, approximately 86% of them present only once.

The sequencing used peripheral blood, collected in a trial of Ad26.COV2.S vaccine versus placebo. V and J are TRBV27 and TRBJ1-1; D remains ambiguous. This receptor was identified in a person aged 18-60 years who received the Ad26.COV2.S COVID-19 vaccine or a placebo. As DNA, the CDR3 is TGTGCCAGCAGTTTGCGCGGGAACACTGAAGCTTTCTTT. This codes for CASSLRGNTEAFF.